A single sample gave rise to the 9 T cell receptor beta chains below, sequenced in a study of control samples from healthy donors and cancer patients. Measured with immunoSEQ multiplex PCR; TCRdb has only the in-frame clones, and not every one. The sample lists approximately 160,000 clones; more than 85% were seen once. Sequenced sample: blood. Receptor source: a woman between 40 and 50 years old in good health.

The chain uses TRBV2 and TRBJ1-5; no clear D gene. The length of the CDR3 is 14 residues. The V gene lost 5 bases and the J gene lost 1 base, with 9 bases spanning the gap. Germline V lookup: CDR1 SNHLY, CDR2 FYNNEI. The DNA of the CDR3 is TGTGCCAGCAGTCAACAGACGAGCAATCAGCCCCAGCATTTT. This sequence encodes CASSQQTSNQPQHF.

This chain connects TRBV21-1 to TRBJ1-5. TRBV21-1 is classified as a pseudogene. The CDR3 runs to 18 residues. The CDR3 spells CASSPSLLGWASNQPQHF. As DNA, the CDR3 is TGTGCCAGCAGCCCATCGCTTTTAGGGTGGGCTAGCAATCAGCCCCAGCATTTT.

The J gene is TRBJ2-5, the V gene TRBV18, with D hard to call. V gave up 6 bases and J gave up 6 bases, with 11 bases separating them. The CDR3 runs 12 residues. Germline-derived CDR1 and CDR2 are KGHSH and LQKENI. DNA of the CDR3: TGTGCCAGCTCCCCGACGTCCCAGACCCAGTACTTC. It is translated as CASSPTSQTQYF.

The chain carries TRBV5-4 and TRBJ2-3; 9 nucleotides line up with TRBD2. V lost 4 bases to trimming and J lost 1 base; unmatched junction nucleotides: 4. Germline CDR1 reads SGHNT; CDR2 reads YYREEE (reference sequence). This CDR3 has 15 amino acids. The CDR3: CASSLAGTRTDTQYF. Here the CDR3 DNA reads TGTGCCAGCAGCCTAGCGGGGACCCGCACAGATACGCAGTATTTT.

The chain is built from TRBV4-2 and TRBJ2-2; TRBD1 matches 9 bases. Germline CDR1 is LGHNA and CDR2 is YNFKEQ. V lost 1 base to trimming and J lost 6 bases; unmatched junction nucleotides: 3. This CDR3 has 15 amino acids. The CDR3 reads CASSQATGGSGELFF. The CDR3 DNA is TGTGCCAGCAGCCAAGCAACAGGGGGCTCCGGGGAGCTGTTTTTT.

The chain has TRBV9 and TRBJ2-7, with 10 nucleotides matching TRBD1. V lost 4 bases to trimming and J lost 3 bases; unmatched junction nucleotides: 4. CDR3 length: 14 amino acids. Germline lookup yields CDR1 SGDLS and CDR2 YYNGEE. CDR3 nucleotides: TGTGCCAGCAGCCCCTGGGACAGGGGCTACGAGCAGTACTTC. It encodes CASSPWDRGYEQYF.

Here the CDR3 DNA reads TGCAGCGTCTCGGTTGGGGGTACGGGCTATGGCTACACCTTC. Translation gives CSVSVGGTGYGYTF. The chain employs TRBV29-1 and TRBJ1-2, with D possibly TRBD1 on 5 matching bases. The CDR3 sequence is 14 residues long. Germline V CDR1 and CDR2: SQVTM, ANQGSEA. V was cut by 6 bases and J by 4 bases, with 18 bases left in between.

The chain has TRBV10-1 and TRBJ2-1; 10 bases match TRBD2. V shed 3 bases, J shed 6 bases, and the junction held 8 bases outside the gene matches. Germline CDR1 and CDR2: WNHNN and SYGVQD (reference sequence). This CDR3 has 16 residues. CDR3 amino acids: CASSDNLAGAGNEQFF. DNA of the CDR3: TGCGCCAGCAGTGACAACCTAGCGGGGGCAGGCAATGAGCAGTTCTTC.

The CDR3 nucleotides read TGTGCCAGCAGCCCCAACCCTTCGGAAGGCCTTTATGAAAAACTGTTTTTT. It yields the protein CASSPNPSEGLYEKLFF. V is TRBV3-1 (or the pseudogene TRBV3-2) and J is TRBJ1-4; D uncertain. This CDR3 comprises 17 residues. Trimming cost V 4 bases and J 6 bases, with 21 bases left between them. In germline, CDR1 is LGHDT, CDR2 YNNKEL (reference sequence).